These T cell receptor beta chains were read from a single sample in a study of T cell responses to AZD1222 COVID-19 vaccine. Repertoires were generated with immunoSEQ multiplex PCR, while TCRdb's copy carries only in-frame clones and drops some. Among under 150,000 clones, approximately 91% were seen once, and the ten largest hold 2.4%. Specimen: peripheral blood, collected on day 0 of AZD1222 vaccination. These receptors were taken from an adult in good health. Each CDR3 is given with its conserved first and last residue. The D gene is left open where the match is weak. Clone size appears in some rows only: once, few, many, or a class for an expanded clone.

V gene: TRBV3-1/TRBV3-2; clone size: NA; CDR3 length: 14; J gene: TRBJ1-4; D gene: TRBD1; CDR3 DNA: TGTGCCAGCAGCCAAAAGGGGGCCGCCGAAAAACTGTTTTTT; CDR3 protein: CASSQKGAAEKLFF
V gene: TRBV5-6; clone size: once; CDR3 length: 16; J gene: TRBJ2-2; D gene: NA; CDR3 DNA: TGTGCCAGCAGCTTGGGCCTAGGTGGGAACACCGGGGAGCTGTTTTTT; CDR3 protein: CASSLGLGGNTGELFF
V gene: TRBV28; clone size: NA; CDR3 length: 15; J gene: TRBJ2-7; D gene: TRBD2; CDR3 DNA: TGTGCCAGCAGTTTCTGGACTAGCGGGTCCTACGAGCAGTACTTC; CDR3 protein: CASSFWTSGSYEQYF
V gene: TRBV5-1; clone size: NA; CDR3 length: 16; J gene: TRBJ2-3; D gene: NA; CDR3 DNA: TGCGCCAGCAGCTTGGTCGGTAGCGCCCGCACAGATACGCAGTATTTT; CDR3 protein: CASSLVGSARTDTQYF
V gene: TRBV28; clone size: NA; CDR3 length: 13; J gene: TRBJ1-2; D gene: NA; CDR3 DNA: TGTGCCAGCAGTTTATTGGCAGCCTATGGCTACACCTTC; CDR3 protein: CASSLLAAYGYTF
V gene: TRBV28; clone size: NA; CDR3 length: 15; J gene: TRBJ1-2; D gene: TRBD1; CDR3 DNA: TGTGCCAGCAGCTTGACCGGGACAGGTGACTATGGCTACACCTTC; CDR3 protein: CASSLTGTGDYGYTF
V gene: TRBV6-2/TRBV6-3; clone size: once; CDR3 length: 14; J gene: TRBJ1-5; D gene: NA; CDR3 DNA: TGTGCCAGCAGTTACCGGGGGGGCAATCAGCCCCAGCATTTT; CDR3 protein: CASSYRGGNQPQHF
V gene: TRBV27; clone size: NA; CDR3 length: 13; J gene: TRBJ1-2; D gene: TRBD1; CDR3 DNA: TGTGCCAGCAGTTCGGGACAGGGGTATGGCTACACCTTC; CDR3 protein: CASSSGQGYGYTF
V gene: TRBV28; clone size: NA; CDR3 length: 19; J gene: TRBJ2-7; D gene: TRBD2; CDR3 DNA: TGTGCCAGCAGCCAGGGCCCCTGGACTAGCGGGAGGGCTGAGGTCGAGCAGTACTTC; CDR3 protein: CASSQGPWTSGRAEVEQYF
V gene: TRBV20-1; clone size: NA; CDR3 length: 13; J gene: TRBJ2-5; D gene: NA; CDR3 DNA: TGCAGTGCTAGTGTTACAGCCCAAGAGACCCAGTACTTC; CDR3 protein: CSASVTAQETQYF
V gene: TRBV5-1; clone size: NA; CDR3 length: 14; J gene: TRBJ2-7; D gene: NA; CDR3 DNA: TGCGCCAGCAGCTACCGACAGGAATCCTACGAGCAGTACTTC; CDR3 protein: CASSYRQESYEQYF
V gene: TRBV30; clone size: NA; CDR3 length: 18; J gene: TRBJ2-3; D gene: TRBD2; CDR3 DNA: TGTGCCTGGAGTTTCCGACTAGCGGGAGGGCGAGGGGAAGATACGCAGTATTTT; CDR3 protein: CAWSFRLAGGRGEDTQYF
V gene: TRBV2; clone size: NA; CDR3 length: 16; J gene: TRBJ2-1; D gene: TRBD2; CDR3 DNA: TGTGCCAGCAGTGAATCTCGGGCTAGCGGGGGCAATGAGCAGTTCTTC; CDR3 protein: CASSESRASGGNEQFF
V gene: TRBV5-8; clone size: NA; CDR3 length: 13; J gene: TRBJ2-3; D gene: NA; CDR3 DNA: TGTGCCAGCAGCTTGCGGCGCACAGATACGCAGTATTTT; CDR3 protein: CASSLRRTDTQYF
V gene: TRBV7-8; clone size: NA; CDR3 length: 14; J gene: TRBJ2-1; D gene: NA; CDR3 DNA: TGTGCCAGCAGCTTAGAATCCGGATACAATGAGCAGTTCTTC; CDR3 protein: CASSLESGYNEQFF
V gene: TRBV5-1; clone size: NA; CDR3 length: 16; J gene: TRBJ2-2; D gene: TRBD1; CDR3 DNA: TGCGCCAGCAGCTCCGGACAGGGCTACGGAACCGGGGAGCTGTTTTTT; CDR3 protein: CASSSGQGYGTGELFF
V gene: TRBV5-1; clone size: NA; CDR3 length: 16; J gene: TRBJ1-1; D gene: NA; CDR3 DNA: TGCGCCAGCACCCGGGAGGGGGGCGCCGTGAACACTGAAGCTTTCTTT; CDR3 protein: CASTREGGAVNTEAFF
V gene: TRBV5-4; clone size: NA; CDR3 length: 15; J gene: TRBJ2-5; D gene: TRBD1; CDR3 DNA: TGTGCCAGCAGCTTGGCCCAGGGGGCCGGGGAGACCCAGTACTTC; CDR3 protein: CASSLAQGAGETQYF
V gene: TRBV6-6; clone size: NA; CDR3 length: 13; J gene: TRBJ1-2; D gene: TRBD1; CDR3 DNA: TGTGCCACCACCTCGCAGGGGGCGCAGGGCTACACCTTC; CDR3 protein: CATTSQGAQGYTF
V gene: TRBV6-1; clone size: NA; CDR3 length: 15; J gene: TRBJ1-2; D gene: NA; CDR3 DNA: TGTGCCAGCAGTGAAGTAAAAGGTCCCCTTTATGGCTACACCTTC; CDR3 protein: CASSEVKGPLYGYTF
V gene: TRBV28; clone size: NA; CDR3 length: 14; J gene: TRBJ1-3; D gene: NA; CDR3 DNA: TGTGCCAGCAGTCCCCCCGGCTGGGAAAACACCATATATTTT; CDR3 protein: CASSPPGWENTIYF
V gene: TRBV20-1; clone size: NA; CDR3 length: 14; J gene: TRBJ2-3; D gene: NA; CDR3 DNA: TGCAGTGCTAGTGGGGGGAGGAGTACAGATACGCAGTATTTT; CDR3 protein: CSASGGRSTDTQYF
V gene: TRBV6-5; clone size: NA; CDR3 length: 13; J gene: TRBJ1-2; D gene: TRBD1; CDR3 DNA: TGTGCCAGCAGTTGGGGACAGGGAAATGGCTACACCTTC; CDR3 protein: CASSWGQGNGYTF
V gene: TRBV3-1/TRBV3-2; clone size: NA; CDR3 length: 15; J gene: TRBJ1-5; D gene: NA; CDR3 DNA: TGTGCCAGCAGCCGGGACGGAAATAGCAATCAGCCCCAGCATTTT; CDR3 protein: CASSRDGNSNQPQHF
V gene: TRBV6-5; clone size: NA; CDR3 length: 14; J gene: TRBJ2-7; D gene: TRBD2; CDR3 DNA: TGTGCCAGCAGGACGACAGCGGGGACCTACGAGCAGTACTTC; CDR3 protein: CASRTTAGTYEQYF
V gene: TRBV28; clone size: NA; CDR3 length: 15; J gene: TRBJ1-6; D gene: NA; CDR3 DNA: TGTGCCAGCAGCCCAACTTCGGACATGGTGCCACCCCTCCACTTT; CDR3 protein: CASSPTSDMVPPLHF
V gene: TRBV29-1; clone size: NA; CDR3 length: 12; J gene: TRBJ1-2; D gene: NA; CDR3 DNA: TGCAGCGTTACGGTGTTATCCTATGGCTACACCTTC; CDR3 protein: CSVTVLSYGYTF
V gene: TRBV14; clone size: NA; CDR3 length: 16; J gene: TRBJ2-1; D gene: NA; CDR3 DNA: TGTGCCAGCAGCTCCCGGGACGGCAGCTCCTACAATGAGCAGTTCTTC; CDR3 protein: CASSSRDGSSYNEQFF
V gene: TRBV28; clone size: NA; CDR3 length: 11; J gene: TRBJ1-1; D gene: NA; CDR3 DNA: TGTGCCAGGGGACCCGGGACTGAAGCTTTCTTT; CDR3 protein: CARGPGTEAFF
V gene: TRBV2; clone size: few; CDR3 length: 13; J gene: TRBJ2-1; D gene: TRBD1; CDR3 DNA: TGTGCCAGCAACAGGGGGGTCTACAATGAGCAGTTCTTC; CDR3 protein: CASNRGVYNEQFF
V gene: TRBV7-9; clone size: NA; CDR3 length: 13; J gene: TRBJ1-1; D gene: NA; CDR3 DNA: TGTGCCAGCAGCCCCCCTGTGGCAGGGGTCGCTTTCTTT; CDR3 protein: CASSPPVAGVAFF
V gene: TRBV5-4; clone size: NA; CDR3 length: 14; J gene: TRBJ1-2; D gene: TRBD1; CDR3 DNA: TGTGCCAGCAGCTCGCAGACAGGGGACTATGGCTACACCTTC; CDR3 protein: CASSSQTGDYGYTF
V gene: TRBV15; clone size: NA; CDR3 length: 15; J gene: TRBJ2-3; D gene: NA; CDR3 DNA: TGTGCCACCAGCAGAGAACGGACTCGCACAGATACGCAGTATTTT; CDR3 protein: CATSRERTRTDTQYF